These 2 T cell receptor beta chains share one sample of origin, sequenced in a study of cytomegalovirus exposure and HLA in healthy donors. Primers included in the PCR were 60 Vbeta and 13 Jbeta primers. Produced via immunoSEQ multiplex PCR; TCRdb's table is partial and in-frame only. Of about 280,000 clones listed, about 90% are singletons. The sequenced sample was PBMCs. These receptor sequences come from a woman aged 18-29 years in good health and CMV-seronegative.

The rearrangement links TRBV7-2 to TRBJ2-3, with D perhaps matching TRBD2 (7 bases). The ends were cut back, 0 bases at V and 2 bases at J, with 15 bases in the middle. CDR1 and CDR2 from the germline V gene are SGHTA and FQGNSA. The CDR3 covers 17 residues. CDR3 DNA: TGTGCCAGCAGCTTAGCGCTCGCGGGGGCTACCACAGATACGCAGTATTTT. Its translation is CASSLALAGATTDTQYF.

The chain is built from TRBV7-3 and TRBJ1-2; D perhaps matches TRBD1 (6 bases). The germline V gene has CDR1 SGHTA and CDR2 FQGTGA. This CDR3 is built from 14 residues. Trimming shortened V by 5 bases and J by 3 bases, and 13 bases separated the two germline ends. CDR3 region: CASSPHGQYYGYTF. The CDR3 DNA is TGTGCCAGCAGCCCCCATGGACAGTACTATGGCTACACCTTC.